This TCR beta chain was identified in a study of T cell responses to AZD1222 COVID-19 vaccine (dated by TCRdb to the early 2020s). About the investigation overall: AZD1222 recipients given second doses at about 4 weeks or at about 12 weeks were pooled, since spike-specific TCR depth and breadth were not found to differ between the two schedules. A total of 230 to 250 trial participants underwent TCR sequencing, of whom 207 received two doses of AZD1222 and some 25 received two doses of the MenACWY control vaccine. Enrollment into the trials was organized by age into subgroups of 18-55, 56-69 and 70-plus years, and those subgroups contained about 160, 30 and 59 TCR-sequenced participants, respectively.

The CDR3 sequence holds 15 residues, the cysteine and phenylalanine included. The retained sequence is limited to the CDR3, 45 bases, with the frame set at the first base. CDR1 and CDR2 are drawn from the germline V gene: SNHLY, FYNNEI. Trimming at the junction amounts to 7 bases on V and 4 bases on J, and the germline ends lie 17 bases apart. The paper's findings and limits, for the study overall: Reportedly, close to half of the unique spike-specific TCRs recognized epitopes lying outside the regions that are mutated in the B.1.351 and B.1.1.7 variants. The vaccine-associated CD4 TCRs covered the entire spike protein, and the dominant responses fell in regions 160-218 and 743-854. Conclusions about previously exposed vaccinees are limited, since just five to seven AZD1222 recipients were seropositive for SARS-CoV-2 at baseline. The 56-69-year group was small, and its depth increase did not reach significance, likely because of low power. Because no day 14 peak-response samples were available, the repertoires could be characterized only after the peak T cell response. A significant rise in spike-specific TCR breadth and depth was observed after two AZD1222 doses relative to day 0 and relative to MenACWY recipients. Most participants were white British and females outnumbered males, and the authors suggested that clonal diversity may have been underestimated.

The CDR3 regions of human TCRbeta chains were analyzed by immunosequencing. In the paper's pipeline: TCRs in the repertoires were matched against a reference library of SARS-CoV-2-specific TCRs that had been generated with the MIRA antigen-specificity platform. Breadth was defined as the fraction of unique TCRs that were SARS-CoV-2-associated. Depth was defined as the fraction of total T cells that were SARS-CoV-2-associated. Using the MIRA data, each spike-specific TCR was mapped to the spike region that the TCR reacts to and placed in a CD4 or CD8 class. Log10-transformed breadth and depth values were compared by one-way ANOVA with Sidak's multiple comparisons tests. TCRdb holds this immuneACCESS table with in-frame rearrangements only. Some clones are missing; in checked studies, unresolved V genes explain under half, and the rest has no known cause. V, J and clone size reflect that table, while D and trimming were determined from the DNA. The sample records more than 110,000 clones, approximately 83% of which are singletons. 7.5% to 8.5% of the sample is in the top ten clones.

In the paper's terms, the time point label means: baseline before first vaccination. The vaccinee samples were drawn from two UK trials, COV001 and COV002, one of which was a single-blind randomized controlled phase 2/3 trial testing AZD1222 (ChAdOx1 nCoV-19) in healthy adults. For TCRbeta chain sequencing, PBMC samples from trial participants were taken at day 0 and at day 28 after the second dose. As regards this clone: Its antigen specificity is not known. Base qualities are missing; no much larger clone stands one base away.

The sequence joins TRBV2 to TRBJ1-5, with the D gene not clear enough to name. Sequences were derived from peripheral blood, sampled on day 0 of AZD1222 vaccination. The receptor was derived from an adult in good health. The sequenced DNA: TGTGCCAGCACCCGGGTGGGAGGGAGAAATCAGCCCCAGCATTTT. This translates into CASTRVGGRNQPQHF.